This TCR beta chain was sequenced in a study of technical replicates of blood from a handful of donors. The CDR3 runs 15 residues. The V gene's germline CDR1 is SGHNT and CDR2 YYREEE (reference sequence). V was pared by 4 bases and J by 2 bases, with 15 bases between. Sequencing used immunoSEQ multiplex PCR; TCRdb keeps in-frame clones, though not all of them. The data contain under 85,000 clones, 95% to 98% of them singletons. The TCR originated in a human donor in good health. The genes are TRBV5-4 and TRBJ2-5; tentative D call: TRBD2 (6 bases). The sample comprised T cells isolated from PBMCs. CDR3 DNA sequence: TGTGCCAGCAGCCGGGACTCCTACAAACAAGAGACCCAGTACTTC. Residues: CASSRDSYKQETQYF.